These T cell receptor beta chains were read from a single sample in a study of blood T cell repertoires in COVID-19. The table came from immunoSEQ multiplex PCR; TCRdb's copy has only in-frame clones and leaves some out. The data show about 73,000 clones, with about 80% seen just once and 5% to 7% held by the top ten. The sequenced sample consisted of peripheral blood. The origin of the receptors is a woman between 55 and 75 years old with acute or convalescent COVID-19. CDR3s include the opening cysteine and the closing phenylalanine or tryptophan. A D gene is named only where the DNA matches it firmly. Clone size is shown for a subset of rows, as once, few, many or a class of expanded clone.

clone_size	d_call	j_call	v_call	cdr3_aa	cdr3_nt
-	-	TRBJ2-7	TRBV19	CASSIIQGYEQYF	TGTGCCAGTAGTATTATCCAGGGCTACGAGCAGTACTTC
few	-	TRBJ1-4	TRBV2	CASRLMAGRTNEKLFF	TGTGCCAGCAGGTTAATGGCGGGCAGAACTAATGAAAAACTGTTTTTT
-	-	TRBJ2-5	TRBV5-6	CASSSKETQYF	TGTGCCAGCAGCTCCAAAGAGACCCAGTACTTC
-	-	TRBJ1-1	TRBV5-1	CASSLQGLLGEAFF	TGCGCCAGCAGCTTGCAGGGGCTTTTGGGGGAGGCTTTCTTT
-	-	TRBJ1-4	TRBV2	CASSVQGGGEKLFF	TGTGCCAGCAGTGTACAGGGTGGTGGTGAAAAACTGTTTTTT
once	TRBD1	TRBJ1-2	TRBV5-3	CAPGRGQEAGYGYTF	TGTGCCCCAGGCAGAGGACAGGAGGCGGGCTATGGCTACACCTTC
-	TRBD1	TRBJ2-7	TRBV30	CAWDRGGSYEQYF	TGTGCCTGGGACAGGGGGGGTTCCTACGAGCAGTACTTC
-	-	TRBJ2-2	TRBV7-3	CASRQAANTGELFF	TGTGCCTCCAGACAGGCAGCGAACACCGGGGAGCTGTTTTTT
few	TRBD1	TRBJ1-2	TRBV5-1	CASSPSGTGAYGYTF	TGCGCCAGCAGCCCCTCCGGGACAGGGGCCTATGGCTACACCTTC
-	-	TRBJ1-1	TRBV3-1/TRBV3-2	CASSPSRAWTEAFF	TGTGCCAGCAGCCCGAGCAGGGCGTGGACTGAAGCTTTCTTT
-	-	TRBJ1-2	TRBV20-1	CSAKGDYGYTF	TGCAGTGCTAAAGGGGACTATGGCTACACCTTC
-	TRBD1	TRBJ1-2	TRBV29-1	CSVLRDRSYGYTF	TGCAGCGTTCTTAGGGACAGAAGCTATGGCTACACCTTC
-	TRBD1	TRBJ1-5	TRBV27	CASSLRTGGVINQPQHF	TGTGCCAGCAGTCTACGGACAGGGGGTGTGATCAATCAGCCCCAGCATTTT
once	TRBD1	TRBJ1-5	TRBV6-5	CASSQGTGRQPQHF	TGTGCCAGCAGCCAGGGGACAGGAAGACAGCCCCAGCATTTT
-	-	TRBJ2-1	TRBV3-1/TRBV3-2	CASSPQTRPNEQFF	TGTGCCAGCAGCCCCCAAACGAGGCCAAATGAGCAGTTCTTC
-	TRBD1	TRBJ1-2	TRBV19	CASSTSTGLGGYTF	TGTGCCAGTAGTACCTCGACAGGGCTCGGCGGCTACACCTTC
-	-	TRBJ1-1	TRBV5-6	CASSRMYTEAFF	TGTGCCAGCAGCCGTATGTACACTGAAGCTTTCTTT
-	-	TRBJ1-5	TRBV13	CASSLGRGGRLSNQPQHF	TGTGCCAGCAGCTTAGGCCGCGGGGGGCGCTTGAGCAATCAGCCCCAGCATTTT
-	-	TRBJ1-4	TRBV19	CASSMRTPGEKLFF	TGTGCCAGTAGTATGCGGACACCCGGGGAAAAACTGTTTTTT
-	TRBD2	TRBJ2-2	TRBV5-1	CASSRLAGAGELFF	TGCGCCAGCAGTCGGCTAGCGGGGGCCGGGGAGCTGTTTTTT
-	-	TRBJ1-2	TRBV30	CARRGGEGGYTF	TGTGCCCGCAGAGGGGGAGAGGGTGGCTACACCTTC
-	-	TRBJ2-5	TRBV5-1	CASSLVTPGEETQYF	TGCGCCAGCAGCTTGGTAACGCCAGGGGAAGAGACCCAGTACTTC
-	-	TRBJ1-3	TRBV4-2	CASSQEQGGNTIYF	TGTGCCAGCAGCCAAGAACAGGGTGGAAACACCATATATTTT
-	-	TRBJ1-4	TRBV5-4	CASSPTGGEKEKLFF	TGTGCCAGCAGCCCCACGGGGGGCGAGAAGGAAAAACTGTTTTTT
few	-	TRBJ1-4	TRBV9	CASSVERDNEKLFF	TGTGCCAGCAGCGTAGAGAGAGATAATGAAAAACTGTTTTTT
-	TRBD1	TRBJ2-1	TRBV6-4	CASRRQGWNNEQFF	TGTGCCAGCAGGAGACAGGGTTGGAACAATGAGCAGTTCTTC
once	TRBD2	TRBJ2-3	TRBV11-2	CATGTSGGDTQYF	TGTGCGACCGGGACTAGCGGGGGCGATACGCAGTATTTT
-	-	TRBJ2-7	TRBV5-3	CARSLQGRYEQYF	TGTGCCAGAAGCCTACAGGGGAGGTACGAGCAGTACTTC
-	-	TRBJ1-1	TRBV4-2	CASSQPGGGTEAFF	TGTGCCAGCAGCCAGCCCGGGGGGGGCACTGAAGCTTTCTTT
-	-	TRBJ1-1	TRBV6-5	CASTRGGENTEAFF	TGTGCCAGCACCCGGGGGGGGGAGAACACTGAAGCTTTCTTT